Presented here are 31 T cell receptor beta chains from one specimen sequenced in a study of blood T cells in healthy people across ages. Then a second PCR, running about 6 to 12 cycles, was carried out with a sample-barcoded 5' primer and a J-beta primer mix. Using its own MiXCR run on the 5' RACE reads, TCRdb lists one record per CDR3 protein. The data show approximately 690,000 distinct CDR3 sequences, over 40% seen once. Sequenced sample: blood. The source is an elderly man in good health.

This clonotype occurred a few times. V and J are TRBV6-2 or TRBV6-3 and TRBJ2-1; the D gene is possibly TRBD2 (6 bases). The germline gives CDR1 MNHEY, CDR2 SVGEGT. The CDR3 sequence is 15 residues long. The V end lost 2 bases, the J end lost 8 bases, and 16 bases lay between the germline ends. Here the CDR3 DNA reads TGTGCCAGCAGTTACCAGGCTAGCGTTGTTGATGAGCAGTTCTTC. Protein: CASSYQASVVDEQFF.

V is TRBV6-2 or TRBV6-3 and J is TRBJ1-2; TRBD1 agrees at 7 bases. The germline CDR1 and CDR2 sequences are MNHEY and SVGEGT. The CDR3 contains 12 residues. The CDR3 coding sequence is TGTACCACTCGGAGGACAGGAGGGGGCTACACCTTC. It yields the protein CTTRRTGGGYTF.

This chain joins TRBV6-2 or TRBV6-3 and TRBJ1-6; 7 nucleotides agree with TRBD1. This CDR3 comprises 15 residues. After removal of 6 bases from V and 5 bases from J, the junction contained 7 bases not matched to a gene. Germline V gene sequence: CDR1 MNHEY, CDR2 SVGEGT. The CDR3 DNA sequence: TGTGCCAGCAGCAGACAGGGACGACATAATTCACCCCTCCACTTT. Protein product: CASSRQGRHNSPLHF.

This clonotype was observed a handful of times. The chain couples TRBV7-2 to TRBJ2-6, with no clear D. Germline V CDR1 and CDR2: SGHTA, FQGNSA. V was pared by 0 bases and J by 2 bases, with 5 bases between. CDR3 length: 15 amino acids. The CDR3 loop reads CASSLAVAGANVLTF. CDR3 in DNA: TGTGCCAGCAGCTTAGCTGTGGCTGGGGCCAACGTCCTGACTTTC.

This chain joins TRBV7-2 and TRBJ2-7; 9 bases fit TRBD1. Per germline, CDR1 SGHTA and CDR2 FQGNSA. The CDR3 is 17 amino acids. J lost 1 base, V lost 1 base, and 8 bases had no gene match. The CDR3 bases are TGTGCCAGCAGCTTAGGGGGGGCGGGACAGGGTTCCTACGAGCAGTACTTC. This translates into CASSLGGAGQGSYEQYF.

This clonotype was counted a few times. The gene calls are TRBV7-8 and TRBJ2-7; D unclear. Per germline, CDR1 SGHVS and CDR2 FQNEAQ. The V and J ends lost 1 base and 5 bases respectively, with 24 bases between them. This CDR3 is 18 amino acids long. The CDR3 is CASSLGVGWQRPRHEQYF. The DNA for the CDR3 is TGTGCCAGCAGCTTAGGGGTAGGGTGGCAGAGACCTAGGCACGAGCAGTACTTC.

The chain employs TRBV21-1 and TRBJ2-3; the D call in the table, TRBD1, was not verified against the DNA. TRBV21-1 is tagged as a pseudogene. The CDR3 is 17 amino acids. CDR3 in DNA: TGTGCCAGCAGCACCCTAGGAGCGGACAGGGGGCGGGATACGCAGTATTTT. This gives the protein CASSTLGADRGRDTQYF.

The CDR3 DNA reads as TGCAGCGCGACAGCGACAGCAACTAATGAAAAACTGTTTTTT. It is translated as CSATATATNEKLFF. This chain uses TRBV29-1 with TRBJ1-4; D possibly corresponds to TRBD1 (5 bases). CDR1 and CDR2 from the germline V gene are SQVTM and ANQGSEA. Trimming took off 7 bases at V and 0 bases at J, with 12 bases between the two ends. CDR3 size: 14 residues.

About this clonotype itself: A read error may be the cause here, since a much bigger clone is one base away. This CDR3 reads CSVAQTGNGQYF. In nucleotides, the CDR3 is TGCAGCGTTGCCCAAACAGGGAACGGGCAGTACTTC. The chain uses TRBV29-1 and TRBJ2-5, with a possible D match to TRBD1 (6 bases). Per the germline V gene, CDR1 is SQVTM and CDR2 is ANQGSEA. The length of the CDR3 is 12 residues. V was pared by 4 bases and J by 11 bases, with 17 bases between.

This clonotype was picked up many times. The chain uses TRBV7-2 and TRBJ2-5; 12 bases fit TRBD2. CDR1 and CDR2 from the germline V gene are SGHTA and FQGNSA. This CDR3 contains 20 residues. The V gene end was trimmed by 4 bases and the J gene end by 2 bases; junction bases not matched to a gene: 17. The CDR3 region has the DNA TGTGCCAGCAGCTCCCGACCCCTAGCGGGGGGGCCTCCATTACAAGAGACCCAGTACTTC. Amino acid sequence: CASSSRPLAGGPPLQETQYF.

This rearrangement joins TRBV2 to TRBJ2-5; TRBD1 aligns across 8 bases. The CDR3 runs 15 residues. Looked up from germline, CDR1 is SNHLY and CDR2 is FYNNEI. V was pared by 10 bases and J by 0 bases, with 10 bases of the junction left unmatched. CDR3 DNA: TGTGCCAACCAGAGACAGGGGACATACCAAGAGACCCAGTACTTC. Its protein product is CANQRQGTYQETQYF.

The table lists this clonotype with many counts. The chain is built from TRBV5-1 and TRBJ2-7; 7 nucleotides line up with TRBD1. V lost 3 bases, J lost 3 bases, and 6 bases stayed unmatched. Germline CDR1 and CDR2: SGHRS and YFSETQ. This CDR3 spans 14 amino acids. In DNA, the CDR3 is TGCGCCAGCAGCTCCGGGACAGCCAACTACGAGCAGTACTTC. It specifies CASSSGTANYEQYF.

At least ten counts were recorded for this clonotype. CDR3 protein: CATSRDMGGLASDEQFF. CDR3 DNA sequence: TGTGCCACCAGCAGAGATATGGGGGGCCTAGCGTCCGATGAGCAGTTCTTC. The V call is TRBV15, the J call TRBJ2-1; either TRBD1 or TRBD2 may fit D (6 bases each). The CDR3 runs 17 residues. Looked up from germline, CDR1 is LNHNV and CDR2 is YYDKDF (reference sequence). Trimming shortened V by 0 bases and J by 8 bases, and 20 bases separated the two germline ends.

V and J are TRBV27 and TRBJ2-1; TRBD1 is a possible D gene (5 bases). CDR1 is MNHEY, CDR2 SMNVEV, per germline (reference sequence). Trimming shortened V by 7 bases and J by 2 bases, and 15 bases separated the two germline ends. This CDR3 has 15 amino acids. CDR3 loop: CASISGYGPYNEQFF. The CDR3 bases are TGTGCCAGCATCTCAGGGTATGGTCCCTACAATGAGCAGTTCTTC.

The CDR3 DNA reads as TGCAGTGCTGGGCACGGGCTAATCACAGATACGCAGTATTTT. It encodes CSAGHGLITDTQYF. V gene TRBV20-1 combines with J gene TRBJ2-3; no reliable D call. Germline V gene sequence: CDR1 DFQATT, CDR2 SNEGSKA (reference sequence). The CDR3 covers 14 residues. Trimming cost V 5 bases and J 2 bases, with 14 bases left between them.

The chain couples TRBV7-2 to TRBJ2-7; TRBD2 matches 11 bases. Losses at the gene ends were 10 bases for V and 1 base for J; bases not matched to a gene: 9. The CDR3 is made up of 15 amino acids. Germline CDR1 SGHTA, CDR2 FQGNSA. The CDR3 spells CATSTSGSTSYEQYF. DNA for the CDR3: TGTGCCACCTCAACTAGCGGGAGTACTTCCTACGAGCAGTACTTC.

The chain combines TRBV3-1 with TRBJ2-1; 12 nucleotides align to TRBD2. This CDR3 region has 20 residues. Germline-derived CDR1 and CDR2 are LGHDT and YNNKEL (reference sequence). After removal of 0 bases from V and 6 bases from J, the junction contained 15 bases not matched to a gene. The CDR3 DNA reads TGTGCCAGCAGCCAAGATCTTGCTAGCGGGGGGGCCTTTCTAGGCAATGAGCAGTTCTTC. Translated, it gives CASSQDLASGGAFLGNEQFF.

This clonotype was recorded at least ten times. The chain has TRBV29-1 and TRBJ2-3, with 7 bases that match TRBD1. This CDR3 has 13 amino acids. V lost 2 bases to trimming and J lost 3 bases; unmatched junction nucleotides: 2. Germline values: CDR1 SQVTM, CDR2 ANQGSEA. The CDR3 is CSVEKGQTDTQYF. The CDR3 DNA follows: TGCAGCGTTGAAAAGGGACAGACAGATACGCAGTATTTT.

This clonotype was detected a few times. The chain links TRBV7-6 to TRBJ1-1; D perhaps matches TRBD1 (5 bases). The germline V gene has CDR1 SGHVS and CDR2 FNYEAQ. V lost 3 bases to trimming and J lost 7 bases, with 9 bases between them. CDR3 length: 12 amino acids. The CDR3: CASSLGGGEAFF. The CDR3 nucleotides read TGTGCCAGCAGCTTGGGGGGAGGTGAAGCTTTCTTT.

This clonotype was seen only once. The V and J genes are TRBV7-2 and TRBJ2-1; a weak D match, TRBD1 (6 bases). V lost 5 bases, J lost 11 bases, and 13 bases lay in between. CDR1 is SGHTA and CDR2 is FQGNSA in the germline V gene. The CDR3 totals 12 residues. CDR3 bases: TGTGCCAGCAGCCTGGCCAGGGGCAAGCAGTTCTTC. This translates into CASSLARGKQFF.

This clonotype was recorded once. V usage is TRBV6-2 or TRBV6-3 and J usage is TRBJ2-3; D is ambiguous. The germline gives CDR1 MNHEY, CDR2 SVGEGT. The CDR3 consists of 13 residues. Trimming removed 7 bases from V and 2 bases from J, with 10 bases in between. In DNA form, the CDR3 reads TGTGCCAGCACCGGCCCAGCCACAGATACGCAGTATTTT. Its protein product is CASTGPATDTQYF.

A word on this clonotype: Possible read error: a much larger clone is one base away. The CDR3 nucleotides are TGCAGCGTCGACAGGGGGCTGTACTTC. Translating it yields CSVDRGLYF. The V call is TRBV29-1, the J call TRBJ2-7, with 10 nucleotides matching TRBD1. CDR3 length: 9 amino acids. Germline CDR1 is SQVTM and CDR2 is ANQGSEA. The ends lost 6 bases at V and 12 bases at J; junction bases unmatched: 2.

V is TRBV25-1 and J is TRBJ1-6, with TRBD1 identical over 9 bases. V shed 10 bases and J 5 bases; nucleotides not matched to a gene: 12. Germline assignment: CDR1 MGHDK and CDR2 SYGVNS. The CDR3 runs to 16 residues. The CDR3 loop reads CATAGQGIRDNSPLHF. For the CDR3, the DNA is TGTGCCACCGCGGGACAGGGCATTAGGGATAATTCACCCCTCCACTTT.

The V call is TRBV11-2, the J call TRBJ2-6; D tentatively reads TRBD1 or TRBD2 (5 bases each). With 7 bases removed from V and 1 base from J, the gap between germline ends came to 17 bases. CDR1 and CDR2 from the germline V gene are SGHAT and FQNNGV. This CDR3 is 17 amino acids long. The chain's CDR3 is CASNSRGSLSGANVLTF. CDR3 sequence (DNA): TGTGCCAGCAACTCCCGGGGCAGTCTTTCTGGGGCCAACGTCCTGACTTTC.

The chain is built from TRBV4-1 and TRBJ2-5; TRBD2 agrees at 7 bases. The tail of the sequence fits TRBJ2-1 better, so the J call may be wrong. Germline values: CDR1 MGHRA, CDR2 YSYEKL. The CDR3 is 15 residues long. This chain's CDR3 is CASSQVGTNQETQFF. The CDR3 DNA reads TGCGCCAGCAGCCAAGTTGGGACTAACCAAGAGACCCAGTTCTTC.

This clonotype was seen only once. The chain combines TRBV20-1 with TRBJ2-5; TRBD1 matches at 12 bases. The trim removed 0 bases at V and 5 bases at J, leaving 4 bases unmatched. Germline V gene data show CDR1 as DFQATT and CDR2 as SNEGSKA (reference sequence). The CDR3 contains 15 residues. CDR3 in DNA: TGCAGTGCTAGAGAGGGGACAGGGGGCGCGGAGACCCAGTACTTC. It codes for CSAREGTGGAETQYF.

This chain uses TRBV28 with TRBJ2-3; no definite D call. The CDR3 extends over 12 amino acids. The germline V gene has CDR1 MDHEN and CDR2 SYDVKM. The V end was cut by 2 bases, the J end by 10 bases, with 10 bases between. The CDR3 DNA sequence: TGTGCCAGCAGTTTAGGGTTTAGCCCGCAGTATTTT. It encodes CASSLGFSPQYF.

To note about this clonotype: This may be a read error: a much more frequent sequence differs by one nucleotide. The V and J genes are TRBV4-2 and TRBJ2-5, with 13 bases lining up with TRBD2. Gene TRBJ2-7 matches the end of the DNA better, so the J call may be wrong. CDR1 and CDR2 (germline): LGHNA, YNFKEQ. This CDR3 comprises 17 residues. In DNA form, the CDR3 reads TGTGCCAGCAACCAAGGCGAACTAGCGGGAGGGCGGAACGAGCAGTACTTC. Its protein product is CASNQGELAGGRNEQYF.

The rearrangement uses TRBV9 and TRBJ2-1; maybe TRBD2 (6 bases). The CDR3 sequence is 15 residues long. Germline CDR1 is SGDLS and CDR2 is YYNGEE. The ends were cut back, 0 bases at V and 2 bases at J, with 9 bases in the middle. CDR3 nucleotides: TGTGCCAGCAGCGTAGATAGCGGAACCTACAATGAGCAGTTCTTC. As protein: CASSVDSGTYNEQFF.

The chain carries TRBV4-3 and TRBJ2-7, with D unresolved. The CDR3 sequence is 19 residues long. CDR1 and CDR2 (germline): LGHNA, YSLEER. Trimming removed 0 bases from V and 6 bases from J, with 27 bases in between. Here the CDR3 reads CASSQDHFLGSGSFVEQYF. CDR3 sequence (DNA): TGCGCCAGCAGCCAAGATCATTTTTTGGGTTCGGGCTCCTTCGTCGAGCAGTACTTC.

This chain joins TRBV29-1 and TRBJ1-2; unclear D gene. The CDR3 runs 14 residues. Germline lookup yields CDR1 SQVTM and CDR2 ANQGSEA. Trimming took 3 bases from V and 1 from J, leaving 12 bases between them. CDR3 DNA: TGCAGCGTTGATGGGCAGACATTTAACTATGGCTACACCTTC. It specifies CSVDGQTFNYGYTF.